The 29 T cell receptor beta chains given below trace back to one sample, sequenced in a study of blood T cell repertoires in COVID-19. The protocol was immunoSEQ multiplex PCR, while the TCRdb copy is restricted to in-frame clones and leaves out a portion. This table holds roughly 150,000 clones, around nine tenths found once. The sequenced sample consisted of peripheral blood. The receptors were sampled from a man over 45 who had recovered from COVID-19.

This CDR3 reads CASSQHRGEAFF. The CDR3 nucleotides read TGTGCCAGCAGCCAACACAGGGGTGAAGCTTTCTTT. V usage is TRBV3-1 (or the pseudogene TRBV3-2) and J usage is TRBJ1-1, with TRBD1 matching over 7 bases. J gave up 7 bases and V 2 bases, and 1 base lay outside the gene matches. Germline lookup yields CDR1 LGHDT and CDR2 YNNKEL (reference sequence). The CDR3 is 12 residues long.

There are a few counts of this clone. Additional DNA sequences in this sample encode the identical CDR3. V and J are TRBV4-2 and TRBJ1-1, with 7 bases lining up with TRBD1. This CDR3 is 14 amino acids long. V gave up 5 bases and J gave up 3 bases; unmatched junction bases: 6. Germline V gene data show CDR1 as LGHNA and CDR2 as YNFKEQ. CDR3 sequence: CASSSHRGDTEAFF. The CDR3 DNA follows: TGTGCCAGCAGCTCACACAGGGGTGACACTGAAGCTTTCTTT.

This clone was seen only once. A read error may be the cause here, since a much bigger clone is one base away. V usage is TRBV2 and J usage is TRBJ2-7, with a possible D match to TRBD2 (6 bases). Germline lookup yields CDR1 SNHLY and CDR2 FYNNEI. The CDR3 spans 15 residues. The V end lost 3 bases, the J end lost 4 bases, and 16 bases lay between the germline ends. CDR3 residues: CASSDIVGRRYEQYF. For the CDR3, the DNA is TGTGCCAGCAGTGACATAGTGGGGAGGAGGTACGAGCAGTACTTC. Filled out from reference TRBV2 and TRBJ2-7, the complete variable domain reads EPEVTQTPSHQVTQMGQEVILRCVPISNHLYFYWYRQILGQKVEFLVSFYNNEISEKSEIFDDQFSVERPDGSNFTLKIRSTKLEDSAMYFCASSDIVGRRYEQYFGPGTRLTVT.

J is TRBJ2-2 and V is TRBV30, with D tentatively TRBD1 (5 bases). CDR1 is GTSNPN, CDR2 SVGIG, per germline (reference sequence). V shed 0 bases and J shed 5 bases, with 16 bases lying between them. The CDR3 runs to 16 residues. The CDR3 coding sequence is TGTGCCTGGAGTGTACCTGGGGCCTCCGTAACCGGGGAGCTGTTTTTT. Translated, it gives CAWSVPGASVTGELFF.

V usage is TRBV12-2 and J usage is TRBJ1-5; the D segment call TRBD1 is taken from the table without a DNA check. TRBV12-2 is reported as a pseudogene. The CDR3 totals 13 residues. CDR3 region: CASRADRDQPQHF. In DNA form, the CDR3 reads TGTGCAAGTCGCGCCGACAGGGATCAGCCCCAGCATTTT.

The chain joins TRBV7-2 to TRBJ1-5, with 7 bases aligning to TRBD1. With 8 bases clipped from V and 1 base from J, the junction kept 11 bases outside the gene matches. The length of the CDR3 is 16 residues. Germline V gene sequence: CDR1 SGHTA, CDR2 FQGNSA. CDR3 DNA sequence: TGTGCCAGCCAAGGGGGCCCCGTTGGCAGCAATCAGCCCCAGCATTTT. This codes for CASQGGPVGSNQPQHF.

The chain joins TRBV13 to TRBJ2-2, with D perhaps matching TRBD2 (6 bases). V was pared by 1 base and J by 2 bases, with 11 bases between. The CDR3 spans 16 residues. Germline CDR1 PRHDT, CDR2 FYEKMQ (reference sequence). The CDR3 bases are TGTGCCAGCAGCTTAGTCGGAGGGTTTAACACCGGGGAGCTGTTTTTT. It codes for CASSLVGGFNTGELFF.

This chain links TRBV12-3 or TRBV12-4 with TRBJ2-2; D is ambiguous. The CDR3 is made up of 13 amino acids. V was shortened by 5 bases and J by 9 bases, with 13 bases between the two germline ends. The CDR3 is CASSPLWARELFF. CDR3 DNA: TGTGCCAGCAGTCCGCTTTGGGCCAGGGAGCTGTTTTTT.

This clone has just a few counts. The chain couples TRBV21-1 to TRBJ2-5; TRBD2 reflects the table's D call only, with no check against the DNA. TRBV21-1 counts as a pseudogene. This CDR3 is built from 11 residues. The CDR3 spells CASSPPRGGDF. As DNA, the CDR3 is TGTGCCAGCAGCCCGCCCCGCGGGGGGGACTTC.

The chain is built from TRBV6-5 and TRBJ1-4; perhaps TRBD1 as D (6 bases). There are 14 residues in the CDR3. The germline V gene encodes CDR1 MNHEY and CDR2 SVGAGI. Trimming pared 4 bases from V and 2 bases from J, leaving 8 bases between. The CDR3 loop is CASSFRGTNEKLFF. CDR3 DNA sequence: TGTGCCAGCAGTTTCAGGGGTACTAATGAAAAACTGTTTTTT.

This chain joins TRBV6-5 and TRBJ2-7; unclear D gene. In germline, CDR1 is MNHEY, CDR2 SVGAGI. CDR3 size: 14 residues. Trimming removed 3 bases from V and 3 bases from J, with 12 bases in between. The CDR3 DNA is TGTGCCAGCAGTTATAATGTAAACTTCTACGAGCAGTACTTC. This gives the protein CASSYNVNFYEQYF.

Only one count was recorded for this clone. The chain recombines TRBV15 with TRBJ2-5; D remains ambiguous. V was cut by 0 bases and J by 3 bases, with 8 bases left in between. The CDR3 has 14 residues. Germline CDR1 LNHNV, CDR2 YYDKDF (reference sequence). CDR3 in DNA: TGTGCCACCAGCAGAGATTGGGCCGAAGAGACCCAGTACTTC. Translated: CATSRDWAEETQYF.

This clone was counted a few times. This rearrangement joins TRBV5-6 to TRBJ2-7; 7 bases match TRBD2. The trim removed 3 bases at V and 4 bases at J, leaving 13 bases unmatched. The CDR3 length is 16 residues. Germline assignment: CDR1 SGHDT and CDR2 YYEEEE. CDR3 loop: CASSSFGGIPRYEQYF. CDR3 nucleotide sequence: TGTGCCAGCAGCTCCTTCGGGGGGATACCTAGGTACGAGCAGTACTTC.

V gene TRBV3-1 (or the pseudogene TRBV3-2) combines with J gene TRBJ2-7; D not resolved. The V end was cut by 11 bases, the J end by 0 bases, with 17 bases between. There are 14 residues in the CDR3. CDR1 is LGHDT and CDR2 is YNNKEL in the germline V gene (reference sequence). The CDR3 bases are TGTGCCTCGAAGGAGAGGATAGCCTCCTACGAGCAGTACTTC. This sequence encodes CASKERIASYEQYF.

This clone occurred once. The gene calls are TRBV3-1 (or the pseudogene TRBV3-2) and TRBJ2-2; D unresolved. From germline, CDR1 is LGHDT and CDR2 YNNKEL (reference sequence). CDR3 length: 14 residues. V was shortened by 0 bases and J by 1 base, with 3 bases between the two germline ends. CDR3 sequence: CASSQDMNTGELFF. Here the CDR3 DNA reads TGTGCCAGCAGCCAAGACATGAACACCGGGGAGCTGTTTTTT.

The rearrangement uses TRBV6-2 or TRBV6-3 and TRBJ1-5, with D maybe TRBD1 (6 bases). Deletions cut 6 bases from V and 7 bases from J, with 19 bases between. Germline values: CDR1 MNHEY, CDR2 SVGEGT. CDR3 length: 15 residues. For the CDR3, the DNA is TGTGCCAGCAGCCGGGACAATCAAGCGAAACAGCCCCAGCATTTT. Its protein is CASSRDNQAKQPQHF.

This sequence joins TRBV6-5 and TRBJ1-1; D unclear. The CDR3 is 12 amino acids. Germline loops: CDR1 MNHEY, CDR2 SVGAGI. Trimming removed 7 bases from V and 7 bases from J, with 13 bases in between. In nucleotides, the CDR3 is TGTGCCAGCAAGCGAGGAGGCAGTGAAGCTTTCTTT. Translating gives CASKRGGSEAFF.

The rearrangement uses TRBV7-2 and TRBJ1-4; D is uncertain. The CDR3 sequence is 15 residues long. The germline V gene encodes CDR1 SGHTA and CDR2 FQGNSA. V was cut by 4 bases and J by 10 bases, with 19 bases left in between. The CDR3 loop is CASSSRWSPDGKLFF. The CDR3 DNA follows: TGTGCCAGCAGCTCCCGATGGAGCCCAGATGGAAAACTGTTTTTT.

This chain connects TRBV6-5 to TRBJ2-1; 13 nucleotides align to TRBD2. This CDR3 is 14 amino acids long. With V trimmed by 10 bases and J by 10 bases, 10 bases remained unmatched. Germline V gene data show CDR1 as MNHEY and CDR2 as SVGAGI. The CDR3 spells CATTGTSGAGEQFF. The DNA for the CDR3 is TGTGCCACCACCGGGACTAGCGGGGCGGGGGAGCAGTTCTTC.

The chain joins TRBV5-1 to TRBJ1-6, with D unresolved. CDR1 and CDR2 from the germline V gene are SGHRS and YFSETQ. This CDR3 region has 14 residues. V was trimmed by 0 bases and J by 7 bases, leaving 8 bases between them. This chain's CDR3 is CASSLGQLNSPLHF. CDR3 nucleotides: TGCGCCAGCAGCTTGGGCCAGTTGAATTCACCCCTCCACTTT.

The chain recombines TRBV6-2 or TRBV6-3 with TRBJ1-1; D might be TRBD1 (5 bases). The CDR3 consists of 14 residues. Germline CDR1 and CDR2: MNHEY and SVGEGT. V was shortened by 6 bases and J by 0 bases, with 11 bases between the two germline ends. The CDR3 loop reads CASSYTGMNTEAFF. DNA for the CDR3: TGTGCCAGCAGCTATACAGGAATGAACACTGAAGCTTTCTTT.

The chain joins TRBV28 to TRBJ1-5; 9 positions match TRBD1. Germline lookup yields CDR1 MDHEN and CDR2 SYDVKM. The V and J ends lost 5 bases and 0 bases, in that order; junction bases with no gene match: 2. The CDR3 contains 15 residues. The CDR3 DNA follows: TGTGCCAGCAGTGGGACAGGGATTAGCAATCAGCCCCAGCATTTT. Translated: CASSGTGISNQPQHF.

This chain joins TRBV11-2 and TRBJ2-6, with 7 positions matching TRBD1. Germline lookup yields CDR1 SGHAT and CDR2 FQNNGV. Trimming took 2 bases from V and 1 from J; bases not matched to a gene: 5. The CDR3 has 17 amino acids. CDR3 amino acids: CASSLIRQGSGANVLTF. The CDR3 DNA is TGTGCCAGCAGCTTAATCCGACAGGGTTCTGGGGCCAACGTCCTGACTTTC.

This clone was observed once. The V call is TRBV18, the J call TRBJ2-5; possibly TRBD2 for D (5 bases). The germline CDR1 and CDR2 sequences are KGHSH and LQKENI. The CDR3 spans 14 residues. Trimming stripped 2 bases from V and 7 bases from J, with 14 bases between. The CDR3 region is CASSPLQVEGTQYF. The CDR3 DNA reads as TGTGCCAGCTCACCATTGCAGGTTGAGGGGACCCAGTACTTC.

This chain links TRBV7-9 with TRBJ2-2; 8 positions agree with TRBD2. The V gene end was trimmed by 5 bases and the J gene end by 1 base; junction bases not matched to a gene: 6. The CDR3 sequence is 16 residues long. Germline values: CDR1 SEHNR, CDR2 FQNEAQ (reference sequence). The CDR3 DNA sequence: TGTGCCAGCAGCCCCCGACGGGAGGGGAACACCGGGGAGCTGTTTTTT. As protein: CASSPRREGNTGELFF. The full variable domain, rest sourced from reference TRBV7-9 and TRBJ2-2, is DTGVSQNPRHKITKRGQNVTFRCDPISEHNRLYWYRQTLGQGPEFLTYFQNEAQLEKSRLLSDRFSAERPKGSFSTLEIQRTEQGDSAMYLCASSPRREGNTGELFFGEGSRLTVL.

The gene calls are TRBV9 and TRBJ1-6; D remains ambiguous. Germline V CDR1 and CDR2: SGDLS, YYNGEE. The V gene lost 3 bases and the J gene lost 0 bases, with 7 bases spanning the gap. The CDR3 sequence is 15 residues long. The CDR3 nucleotides are TGTGCCAGCAGCGAAGATAGCTCCTATAATTCACCCCTCCACTTT. Amino acid sequence: CASSEDSSYNSPLHF.

This chain joins TRBV27 and TRBJ1-5; 9 nucleotides line up with TRBD1. Germline V gene lookup returns CDR1 MNHEY and CDR2 SMNVEV (reference sequence). The V segment lost 0 bases and the J segment 6 bases; nucleotides outside the gene matches: 12. There are 18 residues in the CDR3. The CDR3 loop is CASSLSIVGMGQGQPQHF. CDR3 DNA: TGTGCCAGCAGTTTATCAATCGTTGGAATGGGACAGGGTCAGCCCCAGCATTTT.

The chain couples TRBV6-5 to TRBJ2-3; TRBD1 matches at 10 bases. The CDR3 runs 14 residues. V shed 6 bases and J 5 bases; nucleotides not matched to a gene: 5. Germline CDR1 is MNHEY and CDR2 is SVGAGI. The DNA for the CDR3 is TGTGCCAGCAGGACAGGGGGCTGGGGAGATACGCAGTATTTT. This codes for CASRTGGWGDTQYF.

In its sample, this clone was seen a few times. The chain recombines TRBV19 with TRBJ2-1; D possibly corresponds to TRBD2 (5 bases). Trimming cost V 5 bases and J 0 bases, with 11 bases left between them. Germline values: CDR1 LNHDA, CDR2 SQIVND (reference sequence). This CDR3 is 15 amino acids long. The chain's CDR3 is CASSQTRNSYNEQFF. CDR3 sequence (DNA): TGTGCCAGTAGTCAAACTAGAAACTCCTACAATGAGCAGTTCTTC.